The present T cell receptor (beta chain) was sequenced within a study of cytomegalovirus exposure and HLA in healthy donors. For the study at large: Of around 410 genotyped donors, 80% to 85% grouped in the Caucasian-associated ancestry cluster. Broader study findings: In a later analysis, most CMV-associated TCR beta chains appeared HLA-restricted. In a later analysis, a missense DCLRE1C variant was linked to TCR beta V- and J-gene trimming.

The table lists this clone with a few counts. As yet, its antigen is unknown. Between the trimmed V and J ends, which lost 2 bases and 1 base, there was a span of 13 bases. Germline V gives CDR1 MGHRA, CDR2 YSYEKL. CDR3 length: 16 amino acids. In the PCR, 60 Vbeta and 13 Jbeta primers were used. Sequencing was performed with immunoSEQ multiplex PCR; in TCRdb, only in-frame clones are kept and a portion is missing. The table records 210,000 or so clones, 76% of them present only once. The specimen was PBMCs. V is TRBV4-1 and J is TRBJ2-3; D may be TRBD1 (6 bases). The sequence was obtained from a man aged 18-30 years in good health and CMV-seronegative. CDR3 loop: CASSQYPGDGTDTQYF. CDR3 sequence (DNA): TGCGCCAGCAGCCAATATCCAGGGGACGGCACAGATACGCAGTATTTT.